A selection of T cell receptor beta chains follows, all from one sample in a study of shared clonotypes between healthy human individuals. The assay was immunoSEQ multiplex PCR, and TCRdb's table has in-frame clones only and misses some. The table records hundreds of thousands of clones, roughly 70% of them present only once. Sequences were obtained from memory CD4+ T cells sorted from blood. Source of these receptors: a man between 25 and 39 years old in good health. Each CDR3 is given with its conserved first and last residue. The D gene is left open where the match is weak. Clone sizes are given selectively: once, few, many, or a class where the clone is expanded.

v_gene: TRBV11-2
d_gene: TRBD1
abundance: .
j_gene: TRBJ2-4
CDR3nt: TGTGCCAGCAGCCTGGGACAGGGAAACATTCAGTACTTC
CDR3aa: CASSLGQGNIQYF

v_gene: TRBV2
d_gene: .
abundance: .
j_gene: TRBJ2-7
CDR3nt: TGTGCCAGCAATCAGAAAACCTACGAGCAGTACTTC
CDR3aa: CASNQKTYEQYF

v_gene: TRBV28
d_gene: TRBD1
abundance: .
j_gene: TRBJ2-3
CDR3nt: TGTGCCAGCAGTCGGGCAGGGGGTACAGATACGCAGTATTTT
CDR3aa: CASSRAGGTDTQYF

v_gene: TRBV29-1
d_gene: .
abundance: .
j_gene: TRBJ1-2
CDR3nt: TGCAGCGTTGAAACGAGGGCGCGAGTTGGAGGCTACACCTTC
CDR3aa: CSVETRARVGGYTF

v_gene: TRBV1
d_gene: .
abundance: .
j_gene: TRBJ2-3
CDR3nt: TGCACCAGCAGCCAGGCTAACCCAGAACCGGGACTAGAGAGTCCAAATCCTAGCACAGATACGCAGTATTTT
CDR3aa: CTSSQANPEPGLESPNPSTDTQYF

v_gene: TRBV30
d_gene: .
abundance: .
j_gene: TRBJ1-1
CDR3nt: TGTGCCTGGATTGGACAGGAAGCTTTCTTT
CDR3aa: CAWIGQEAFF

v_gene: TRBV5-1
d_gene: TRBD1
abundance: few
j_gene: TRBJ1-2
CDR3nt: TGCGCCAGCAGCTTGGAGGGGGCGCCTGGCTACACCTTC
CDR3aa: CASSLEGAPGYTF

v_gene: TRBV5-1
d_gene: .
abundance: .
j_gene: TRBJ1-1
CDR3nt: TGCGCCAGCAGTTCGGACTGGAACACTGAAGCTTTCTTT
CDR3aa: CASSSDWNTEAFF

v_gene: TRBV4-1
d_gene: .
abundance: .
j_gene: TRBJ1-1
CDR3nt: TGCGCCAGCGGATCACTAGGGCGGGAAGCTTTCTTT
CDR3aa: CASGSLGREAFF

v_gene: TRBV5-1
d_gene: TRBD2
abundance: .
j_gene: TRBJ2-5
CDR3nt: TGCGCCAGCAGCTTGTACGGTAGCGGGTTCCAAGAGACCCAGTACTTC
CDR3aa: CASSLYGSGFQETQYF

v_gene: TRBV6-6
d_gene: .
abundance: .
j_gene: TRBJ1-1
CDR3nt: TGTGCCAGCAGTTACTCTATCCGAGCCGAAGCTTTCTTT
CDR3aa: CASSYSIRAEAFF

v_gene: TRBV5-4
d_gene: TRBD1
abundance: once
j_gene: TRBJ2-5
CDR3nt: TGTGCCAGCAGCTCCGCTTCGGACAGGGCCGTGGGGACCCAGTACTTC
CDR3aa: CASSSASDRAVGTQYF

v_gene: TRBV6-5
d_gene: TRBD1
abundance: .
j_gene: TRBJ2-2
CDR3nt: TGTGCCAGCGGAAGACCGGGACAGGGTCCCGGGGAGCTGTTTTTT
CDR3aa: CASGRPGQGPGELFF

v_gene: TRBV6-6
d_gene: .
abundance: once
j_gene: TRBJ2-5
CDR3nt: TGTGCCAGCAGTTACTCCCCCCCGGTGTGGAGAGAGACCCAGTACTTC
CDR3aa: CASSYSPPVWRETQYF

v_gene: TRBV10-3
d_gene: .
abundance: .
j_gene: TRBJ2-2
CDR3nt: TGTGCCAGTTCGACCTCCGGGTCTAAGTTTATAAGACACCGGGGAGCTGTTTTT
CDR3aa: CASSTSGSKFIRHRGAVF

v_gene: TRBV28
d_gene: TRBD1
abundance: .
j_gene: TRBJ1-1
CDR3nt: TGTGCCAGCAGTTTATTACGACAGGGTAACGTCAACCCTGAAGCTTTCTTT
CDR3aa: CASSLLRQGNVNPEAFF